Following are 25 T cell receptor beta chains from one sample sequenced in a study of T-cell reconstitution after alpha-beta-depleted transplantation in children. The TCRbeta library incorporated unique molecular identifiers. One entry per CDR3 protein results from TCRdb running MiXCR on the PCR reads. In the table there are over 150,000 distinct CDR3 sequences, 6.6% of which are singletons. The specimen comprised PBMCs, sampled before TCRalphabeta/CD19-depleted stem cell transplant. These receptors were taken from a boy between 2 and 10 years old with acute lymphoblastic leukemia, due to receive a stem cell transplant.

With regard to this clonotype: The germline gene is not matched at one end of the junction; a read error may be the cause. In DNA form, the CDR3 reads TGCTCCAGCAGCCAAGAAGGGCTCCTAGCGGGGGCCGGGGAGCTGTTTTTT. Translated, it gives CSSSQEGLLAGAGELFF. The chain is built from TRBV4-1 and TRBJ2-2; the match to TRBD2 covers 10 bases. The CDR3 spans 17 residues. The germline gives CDR1 MGHRA, CDR2 YSYEKL.

The V and J genes are TRBV11-2 and TRBJ2-3; no clear D gene. Deletions cut 5 bases from V and 3 bases from J, with 9 bases between. The CDR3 runs to 13 residues. The germline gives CDR1 SGHAT, CDR2 FQNNGV. CDR3 in DNA: TGTGCCAGCAGCCGAATAGTAACAGATACGCAGTATTTT. This sequence encodes CASSRIVTDTQYF.

Many counts were recorded for this clonotype. V and J are TRBV5-1 and TRBJ2-5; a possible D gene is TRBD1 (5 bases). The CDR3 runs to 14 residues. Germline V CDR1 and CDR2: SGHRS, YFSETQ. Deletions cut 4 bases from V and 3 bases from J, with 13 bases between. This chain's CDR3 is CASSPSSTEETQYF. The CDR3 DNA is TGCGCCAGCAGCCCGTCATCGACAGAAGAGACCCAGTACTTC.

The CDR3 DNA reads TGCGCCAGCAGCTTGGAGGCAGGGAATGGGTACGAGCAGTACTTC. It encodes CASSLEAGNGYEQYF. This chain links TRBV5-1 with TRBJ2-7, with D maybe TRBD1 (5 bases). Germline CDR1 is SGHRS and CDR2 is YFSETQ. The CDR3 sequence is 15 residues long. V gave up 0 bases and J gave up 4 bases, with 14 bases separating them.

This clonotype was picked up many times. V gene TRBV28 combines with J gene TRBJ2-7; D gene ambiguous. With 6 bases removed from V and 0 bases from J, the gap between germline ends came to 12 bases. The length of the CDR3 is 14 residues. Per the germline V gene, CDR1 is MDHEN and CDR2 is SYDVKM. CDR3 DNA: TGTGCCAGCAGCCAACGAGTGAGCTCCTACGAGCAGTACTTC. It is translated as CASSQRVSSYEQYF.

Many counts were recorded for this clonotype. This chain joins TRBV12-3 or TRBV12-4 and TRBJ2-5, with D maybe TRBD2 (6 bases). The CDR3 totals 15 residues. V lost 5 bases and J 4 bases, leaving 17 bases between the germline ends. The CDR3 nucleotides are TGTGCCAGCAGTGTAAACCCCCCGGGACTAGAGACCCAGTACTTC. As protein: CASSVNPPGLETQYF.

Ten or more counts support this clonotype. The rearrangement joins TRBV7-2 to TRBJ2-3, with 10 bases identical to TRBD2. The CDR3 spans 16 residues. Per the germline V gene, CDR1 is SGHTA and CDR2 is FQGNSA. J was trimmed by 1 base and V by 5 bases; bases with no gene match: 6. CDR3 sequence (DNA): TGTGCCAGCAGCCCCATCGGACTAGCGGGCACAGATACGCAGTATTTT. This encodes CASSPIGLAGTDTQYF.

This clonotype came up many times. The rearrangement links TRBV7-9 to TRBJ2-5; 11 positions match TRBD2. V lost 3 bases, J lost 3 bases, and 3 bases stayed unmatched. From germline, CDR1 is SEHNR and CDR2 FQNEAQ (reference sequence). The CDR3 is made up of 15 amino acids. Here the CDR3 reads CASSFTSGSKETQYF. The CDR3 DNA reads as TGTGCCAGCAGCTTCACTAGCGGGAGCAAAGAGACCCAGTACTTC.

The CDR3 is CASSFASGRTYEQYF. The CDR3 DNA is TGTGCCAGCAGCTTCGCTAGCGGGAGGACCTACGAGCAGTACTTC. This sequence joins TRBV5-8 and TRBJ2-7; 11 positions agree with TRBD2. The CDR3 runs 15 residues. Germline values: CDR1 SGHTS, CDR2 YDEGEE. V shed 2 bases, J shed 2 bases, and the junction held 3 bases outside the gene matches.

The chain recombines TRBV4-3 with TRBJ1-1; D is uncertain. CDR3 length: 14 residues. With 0 bases removed from V and 4 bases from J, the gap between germline ends came to 9 bases. Looked up from germline, CDR1 is LGHNA and CDR2 is YSLEER. The CDR3 nucleotides read TGCGCCAGCAGCCAAGATTCGGCATCCACTGAAGCTTTCTTT. It translates to CASSQDSASTEAFF.

This clonotype was counted many times. The chain links TRBV7-2 to TRBJ2-2; D may be TRBD2 (6 bases). CDR3 length: 16 amino acids. V was trimmed by 1 base and J by 4 bases, leaving 13 bases between them. In germline, CDR1 is SGHTA, CDR2 FQGNSA. The CDR3 here is CASSLVVAVVTGELFF. DNA of the CDR3: TGTGCCAGCAGCTTAGTCGTAGCGGTAGTCACCGGGGAGCTGTTTTTT.

This clonotype was counted between two and nine times. The rearrangement links TRBV29-1 to TRBJ2-5; no definite D call. Deletions cut 4 bases from V and 5 bases from J, with 17 bases between. The CDR3 is 14 amino acids. Germline CDR1 is SQVTM and CDR2 is ANQGSEA. CDR3 in amino acids: CSVGFVLVDETQYF. Here the CDR3 DNA reads TGCAGCGTTGGCTTTGTCCTGGTTGACGAGACCCAGTACTTC.

In this sample, this clonotype turned up many times. The rearrangement joins TRBV4-2 to TRBJ2-1; D remains unclear. This CDR3 is 12 amino acids long. In germline, CDR1 is LGHNA, CDR2 YNFKEQ. V was clipped by 3 bases and J by 4 bases, with 4 bases between them. DNA of the CDR3: TGTGCCAGCAGCCAGGGGTACAATGAGCAGTTCTTC. Protein: CASSQGYNEQFF.

This clonotype occurred a few times. A much larger clone is a single base away; this may be a read error. V and J are TRBV9 and TRBJ2-2; no clear D. This CDR3 contains 11 residues. V was cut by 3 bases and J by 7 bases, with 4 bases left in between. CDR1 and CDR2 (germline): SGDLS, YYNGEE. Written as DNA, the CDR3 is TGTGCCAGCAGCGCGGGCGGGGAGCTGTTTTTT. Encoded protein: CASSAGGELFF.

The chain joins TRBV7-2 to TRBJ1-2; D not certain. This CDR3 spans 13 amino acids. Trimming removed 0 bases at V and 5 bases at J, with 7 bases between. Germline CDR1 and CDR2: SGHTA and FQGNSA. The chain's CDR3 is CASSLARTYGYTF. The CDR3, as DNA: TGTGCCAGCAGCTTAGCCCGGACTTATGGCTACACCTTC.

This clonotype came up many times. J is TRBJ2-7 and V is TRBV28; D is undetermined. Germline values: CDR1 MDHEN, CDR2 SYDVKM. This CDR3 spans 13 amino acids. V was cut by 4 bases and J by 0 bases, with 7 bases left in between. CDR3 bases: TGTGCCAGCAGTTACATAGCCTCCTACGAGCAGTACTTC. Amino acid sequence: CASSYIASYEQYF. The whole variable domain, remainder taken from reference TRBV28 and TRBJ2-7, is DVKVTQSSRYLVKRTGEKVFLECVQDMDHENMFWYRQDPGLGLRLIYFSYDVKMKEKGDIPEGYSVSREKKERFSLILESASTNQTSMYLCASSYIASYEQYFGPGTRLTVT.

This clonotype has a count of ten or more. CDR3 sequence: CASSLAGQGRCCMDQPQHF. CDR3 in DNA: TGCGCCAGCAGCTTGGCCGGACAGGGAAGGTGTTGTATGGATCAGCCCCAGCATTTT. V and J are TRBV5-1 and TRBJ1-5, with 8 bases lining up with TRBD1. From germline, CDR1 is SGHRS and CDR2 YFSETQ. The CDR3 length is 19 residues. After removal of 0 bases from V and 5 bases from J, the junction contained 16 bases not matched to a gene.

In this sample, this clonotype turned up many times. This chain joins TRBV5-1 and TRBJ2-2; D possibly corresponds to TRBD1 (6 bases). The CDR3 extends over 14 amino acids. Germline V gene lookup returns CDR1 SGHRS and CDR2 YFSETQ. Deletions cut 4 bases from V and 4 bases from J, with 11 bases between. In nucleotides, the CDR3 is TGCGCCAGCAGCGTACAGGGCGGCACCGGGGAGCTGTTTTTT. This translates into CASSVQGGTGELFF.

This clonotype was seen repeatedly, ten times or more. This chain uses TRBV28 with TRBJ2-7; D gene unclear. The germline V gene encodes CDR1 MDHEN and CDR2 SYDVKM. V lost 3 bases to trimming and J lost 0 bases, with 9 bases between them. This CDR3 is built from 14 residues. CDR3 in amino acids: CASSFGRSSYEQYF. CDR3 sequence (DNA): TGTGCCAGCAGTTTCGGCAGGAGCTCCTACGAGCAGTACTTC.

The chain links TRBV14 to TRBJ2-1; D gene ambiguous. The V end was cut by 1 base, the J end by 10 bases, with 14 bases between. Germline CDR1 and CDR2: SGHDN and FVKESK. The CDR3 has 14 amino acids. The chain's CDR3 is CASSQGRYTKEQFF. CDR3 DNA sequence: TGTGCCAGCAGCCAAGGAAGGTATACGAAAGAGCAGTTCTTC.

The table lists this clonotype with many counts. As DNA, the CDR3 is TGCAGTGCTCTCGGAAGGGGGGCTACCTACAATGAGCAGTTCTTC. This codes for CSALGRGATYNEQFF. The chain carries TRBV20-1 and TRBJ2-1, with D possibly called TRBD1 or TRBD2 (6 bases each). CDR1 and CDR2 (germline): DFQATT, SNEGSKA (reference sequence). CDR3 size: 15 residues. V dropped 5 bases and J dropped 2 bases, with 16 bases sitting between them.

This clonotype showed up many times. The chain joins TRBV5-5 to TRBJ1-2, with D uncertain. The germline gives CDR1 SGHKS, CDR2 YYEKEE (reference sequence). The CDR3 loop spans 11 amino acids. Deletions cut 3 bases from V and 8 bases from J, with 8 bases between. This chain's CDR3 is CASSSYRGYTF. In DNA form, the CDR3 reads TGTGCCAGCAGCTCATATAGAGGCTACACCTTC.

This chain links TRBV7-2 with TRBJ1-5, with a weak D call TRBD1 (6 bases). The CDR3 has 14 amino acids. V lost 5 bases and J lost 3, with 11 bases in between. Germline values: CDR1 SGHTA, CDR2 FQGNSA. CDR3 nucleotide sequence: TGTGCCAGCAGCCAACAGGGACCCAATCAGCCCCAGCATTTT. Translated: CASSQQGPNQPQHF. The whole variable domain, remainder taken from reference TRBV7-2 and TRBJ1-5, is GAGVSQSPSNKVTEKGKDVELRCDPISGHTALYWYRQSLGQGLEFLIYFQGNSAPDKSGLPSDRFSAERTGGSVSTLTIQRTQQEDSAVYLCASSQQGPNQPQHFGDGTRLSIL.

This clonotype has a single count. A much larger clone lies one base from this, so it may be a read error. The chain couples TRBV3-1 to TRBJ2-2, with 9 bases fitting TRBD2. This CDR3 spans 18 amino acids. From germline, CDR1 is LGHDT and CDR2 YNNKEL (reference sequence). The CDR3 region has the DNA TGTGCCAGCACCCCCCCGGGGGCTAGCGGGGCGAACGCCGGGGAGCTGTTTTTT. Translated, it gives CASTPPGASGANAGELFF.

V is TRBV5-1 and J is TRBJ1-2; D is unclear. V was pared by 0 bases and J by 6 bases, with 9 bases between. The V gene's germline CDR1 is SGHRS and CDR2 YFSETQ. The CDR3 has 13 residues. The CDR3 DNA sequence: TGCGCCAGCAGCTTGGTGCCAGAGAATGGCTACACCTTC. This translates into CASSLVPENGYTF.